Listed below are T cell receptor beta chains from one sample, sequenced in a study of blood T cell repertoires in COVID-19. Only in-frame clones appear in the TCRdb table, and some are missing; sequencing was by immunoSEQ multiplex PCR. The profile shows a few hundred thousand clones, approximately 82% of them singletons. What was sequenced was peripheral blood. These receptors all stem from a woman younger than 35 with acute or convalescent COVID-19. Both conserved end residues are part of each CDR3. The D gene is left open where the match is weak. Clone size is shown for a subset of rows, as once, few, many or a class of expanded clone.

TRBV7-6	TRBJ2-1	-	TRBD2	CASSLETSGRNEQFF	TGTGCCAGCAGCTTGGAGACTAGCGGGCGTAACGAGCAGTTCTTC
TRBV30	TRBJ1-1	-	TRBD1	CAWSVHRGVASAFF	TGTGCCTGGAGTGTACACAGGGGGGTTGCATCAGCTTTCTTT
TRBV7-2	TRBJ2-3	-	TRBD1	CASSLVGRGLGDTQYF	TGTGCCAGCAGCTTAGTGGGCAGGGGGTTAGGAGATACGCAGTATTTT
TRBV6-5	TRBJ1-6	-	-	CASSRAQGSPLHF	TGTGCCAGCAGCCGGGCGCAGGGGTCACCCCTCCACTTT
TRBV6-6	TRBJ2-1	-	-	CASREPGTTSYNEQFF	TGTGCCAGCAGGGAACCGGGGACAACCTCCTACAATGAGCAGTTCTTC
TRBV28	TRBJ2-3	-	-	CATISAGYTDTQYF	TGTGCCACCATCTCGGCGGGATACACAGATACGCAGTATTTT
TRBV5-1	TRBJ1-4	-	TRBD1	CASSATGQRATNEKLFF	TGCGCCAGCAGCGCGACGGGACAGAGAGCAACTAATGAAAAACTGTTTTTT
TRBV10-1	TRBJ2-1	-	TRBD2	CASSLVAGAYNEQFF	TGCGCCAGCAGTTTGGTAGCGGGAGCCTACAATGAGCAGTTCTTC
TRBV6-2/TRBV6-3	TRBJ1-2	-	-	CASSYSNDRDGYTF	TGTGCCAGCAGTTACTCGAACGATCGGGATGGCTACACCTTC
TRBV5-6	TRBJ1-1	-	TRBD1	CAFGRGRLEAFF	TGTGCCTTCGGTAGGGGGCGGCTTGAAGCTTTCTTT
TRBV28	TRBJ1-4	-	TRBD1	CASSFTGDGEKLFF	TGTGCCAGCAGTTTTACAGGGGACGGGGAAAAACTGTTTTTT
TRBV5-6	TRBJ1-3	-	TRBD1	CASSSGQGPHSGNTIYF	TGTGCCAGCAGCTCGGGACAGGGCCCACACTCTGGAAACACCATATATTTT
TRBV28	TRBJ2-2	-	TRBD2	CASSSLAGNTGELFF	TGTGCCAGCAGCTCTCTAGCGGGGAACACCGGGGAGCTGTTTTTT
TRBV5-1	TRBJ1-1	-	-	CASSLVARSAEAFF	TGCGCCAGCAGCTTGGTAGCCCGATCGGCTGAAGCTTTCTTT
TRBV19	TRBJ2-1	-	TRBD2	CASRLNPGLAGDDEQFF	TGTGCCAGTAGATTGAACCCGGGACTAGCTGGCGATGACGAGCAGTTCTTC
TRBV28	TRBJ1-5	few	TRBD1	CASSSRGTGHQPQHF	TGTGCCAGCAGTTCCCGTGGGACAGGGCATCAGCCCCAGCATTTT
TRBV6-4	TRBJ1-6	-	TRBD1	CASSEEQGASPLHF	TGTGCCAGCAGTGAGGAACAGGGGGCCTCACCCCTCCACTTT
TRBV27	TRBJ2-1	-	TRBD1	CASSASRGRNEQFF	TGTGCCAGCAGCGCTTCCAGGGGGCGGAATGAGCAGTTCTTC
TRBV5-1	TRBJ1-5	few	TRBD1	CASSLAPTGEGQPQHF	TGCGCCAGCAGCTTGGCCCCGACAGGGGAGGGACAGCCCCAGCATTTT
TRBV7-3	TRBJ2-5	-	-	CASSRSGQETQYF	TGTGCCAGCAGTCGTAGCGGCCAAGAGACCCAGTACTTC
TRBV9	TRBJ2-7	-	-	CASSPAGEPGEQYF	TGTGCCAGCAGCCCAGCAGGGGAGCCGGGGGAGCAGTACTTC
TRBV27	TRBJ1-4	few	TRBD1	CASSHRGTNEKLFF	TGTGCCAGCAGCCACAGGGGAACTAATGAAAAACTGTTTTTT
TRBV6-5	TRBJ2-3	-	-	CASRARQSGADTQYF	TGTGCCAGCAGGGCCCGACAGTCGGGCGCAGATACGCAGTATTTT